The present entry profiles one T cell receptor (beta chain) with its context. Its target is not known. The sample originates from a study of T cell repertoires and HLA-DP antigens. Study at large: CD4+ T cells were cocultured with HeLa cells expressing HLA-DP. Study-wide points: Sorted CD137+ clonality was roughly 0.4 for both alloantigens, versus about 0.043 pre-culture.

Germline V gene data show CDR1 as LGHNA and CDR2 as YSLEER. The CDR3 loop spans 17 amino acids. V lost 2 bases and J 1 base, leaving 14 bases between the germline ends. Measured with immunoSEQ multiplex PCR; TCRdb has only the in-frame clones, and not every one. Of over 60,000 clones in the sample, over 75% were seen once. J is TRBJ2-2 and V is TRBV4-3; perhaps TRBD1 as D (6 bases). This receptor was identified in a man in his sixties in good health and CMV-seronegative. Sequencing was carried out using CD4+ T cells from PBMCs. The CDR3 bases are TGCGCCAGCAGCCAATATGTCCAGGGGTGGAACACCGGGGAGCTGTTTTTT. Protein sequence: CASSQYVQGWNTGELFF.